The clone carrying this TCR beta chain was observed a few times. The data originate from a study of response to subunit inactivated influenza vaccine. Trimming left V 4 bases short and J 6 bases short, with 13 bases between. Germline V lookup: CDR1 LGHDT, CDR2 YNNKEL (reference sequence). The CDR3 consists of 13 residues. TCRdb passed the RT-PCR reads through MiXCR, listing each CDR3 protein once. Of approximately 730,000 distinct CDR3 sequences listed, about 15% were seen once; the top ten hold around 6.5%. The TCR sequence derives from a man aged 50-59 years who received an inactivated influenza vaccine. The starting material was PBMCs from blood, obtained 14 to 15 days before vaccination. The chain recombines TRBV3-1 with TRBJ2-7, with D possibly being TRBD1 (6 bases). CDR3 sequence reads: CASSPRRGGEQYF. For the CDR3, the DNA is TGTGCCAGCAGCCCCCGCAGGGGCGGCGAGCAGTACTTC.